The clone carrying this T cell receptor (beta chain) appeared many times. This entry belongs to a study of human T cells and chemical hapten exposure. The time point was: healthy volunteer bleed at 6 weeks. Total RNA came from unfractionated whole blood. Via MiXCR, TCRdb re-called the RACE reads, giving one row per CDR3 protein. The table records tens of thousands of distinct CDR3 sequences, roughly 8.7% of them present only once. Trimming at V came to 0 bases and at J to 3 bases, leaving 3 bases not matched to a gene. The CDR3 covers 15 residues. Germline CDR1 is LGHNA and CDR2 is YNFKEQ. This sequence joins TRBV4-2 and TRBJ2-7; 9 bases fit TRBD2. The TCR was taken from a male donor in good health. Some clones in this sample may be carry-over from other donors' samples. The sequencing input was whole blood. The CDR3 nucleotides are TGTGCCAGCAGCCAAGAAGGAGCGGGGGGCTACGAGCAGTACTTC. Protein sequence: CASSQEGAGGYEQYF.